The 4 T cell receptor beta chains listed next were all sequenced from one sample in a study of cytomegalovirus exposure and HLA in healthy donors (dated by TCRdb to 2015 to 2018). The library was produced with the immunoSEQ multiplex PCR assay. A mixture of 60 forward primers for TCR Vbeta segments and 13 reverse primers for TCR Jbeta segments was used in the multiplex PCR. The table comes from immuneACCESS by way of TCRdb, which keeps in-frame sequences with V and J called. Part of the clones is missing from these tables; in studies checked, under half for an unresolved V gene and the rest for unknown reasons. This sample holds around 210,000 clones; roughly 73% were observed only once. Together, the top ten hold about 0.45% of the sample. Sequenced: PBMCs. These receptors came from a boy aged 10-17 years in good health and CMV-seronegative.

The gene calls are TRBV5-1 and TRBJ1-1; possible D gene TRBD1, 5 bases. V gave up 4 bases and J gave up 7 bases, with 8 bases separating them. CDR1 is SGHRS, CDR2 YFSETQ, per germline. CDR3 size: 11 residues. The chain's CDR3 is CASSVRGEAFF. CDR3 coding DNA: TGCGCCAGCAGCGTAAGGGGTGAAGCTTTCTTT.

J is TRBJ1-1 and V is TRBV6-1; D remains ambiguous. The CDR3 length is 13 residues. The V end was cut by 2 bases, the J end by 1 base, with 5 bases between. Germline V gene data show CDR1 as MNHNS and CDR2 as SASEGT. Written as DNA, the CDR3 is TGTGCCAGCAGTGAAACGGGGAACACTGAAGCTTTCTTT. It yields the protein CASSETGNTEAFF.

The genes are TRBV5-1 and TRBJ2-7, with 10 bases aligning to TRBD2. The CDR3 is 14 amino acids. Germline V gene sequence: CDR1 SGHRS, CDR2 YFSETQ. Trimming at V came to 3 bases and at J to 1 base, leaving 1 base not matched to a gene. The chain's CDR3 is CASSWTSGSYEQYF. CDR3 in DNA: TGCGCCAGCAGCTGGACTAGCGGTTCCTACGAGCAGTACTTC. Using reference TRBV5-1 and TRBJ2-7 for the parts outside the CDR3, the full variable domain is KAGVTQTPRYLIKTRGQQVTLSCSPISGHRSVSWYQQTPGQGLQFLFEYFSETQRNKGNFPGRFSGRQFSNSRSEMNVSTLELGDSALYLCASSWTSGSYEQYFGPGTRLTVT.

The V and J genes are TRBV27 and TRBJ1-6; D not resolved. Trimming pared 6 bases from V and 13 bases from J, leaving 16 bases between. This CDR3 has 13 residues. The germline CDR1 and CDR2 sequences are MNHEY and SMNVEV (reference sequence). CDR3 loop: CASRPPGIYPLHF. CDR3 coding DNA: TGTGCCAGCAGACCCCCCGGGATTTACCCCCTCCACTTT.